These T cell receptor beta chains were read from a single sample in a study of cytomegalovirus exposure and HLA in healthy donors. Libraries were prepared by immunoSEQ multiplex PCR; TCRdb keeps only in-frame clonotypes and omits some of them. The table records about 180,000 clones, about four fifths of them present only once. The sample was PBMCs. The receptors originated from a woman in her twenties or thirties in good health and CMV-seronegative. Both conserved end residues are part of each CDR3. D genes are given only for firm matches. Clone sizes are given selectively: once, few, many, or a class where the clone is expanded.

TRBJ1-3	-	-	TRBV9	CASSGEGNLSGNTIYF	TGTGCCAGCAGCGGAGAGGGCAACTTATCTGGAAACACCATATATTTT
TRBJ2-7	-	TRBD1	TRBV4-2	CASSQALRQGLTYEQYF	TGTGCCAGCAGCCAAGCGTTGAGACAGGGCTTAACCTACGAGCAGTACTTC
TRBJ2-5	-	TRBD1	TRBV5-4	CASSLGQGTQETQYF	TGTGCCAGCAGCTTGGGACAGGGGACCCAAGAGACCCAGTACTTC
TRBJ1-1	once	-	TRBV9	CASSRGEALNTEAFF	TGTGCCAGCAGTAGGGGTGAGGCCCTGAACACTGAAGCTTTCTTT
TRBJ2-2	-	-	TRBV4-2	CASSQDLRTGELFF	TGTGCCAGCAGCCAAGATCTTCGCACCGGGGAGCTGTTTTTT
TRBJ1-3	-	TRBD1	TRBV25-1	CASSDIRPGTVGNTIYF	TGTGCCAGCAGTGATATACGACCCGGGACAGTTGGAAACACCATATATTTT
TRBJ1-1	-	-	TRBV4-2	CASSQEGRGGTEAFF	TGTGCCAGCAGCCAAGAAGGCAGGGGAGGGACTGAAGCTTTCTTT
TRBJ1-2	-	-	TRBV7-3	CASSLRGDYGYTF	TGTGCCAGCAGCTTACGGGGGGACTATGGCTACACCTTC
TRBJ2-3	-	TRBD2	TRBV7-3	CASSLAGGNTDTQYF	TGTGCCAGCAGCTTAGCGGGGGGGAACACAGATACGCAGTATTTT
TRBJ1-2	few	-	TRBV6-1	CASSEDPRVRFFGYTF	TGTGCCAGCAGTGAAGACCCCCGGGTACGGTTCTTCGGCTACACCTTC
TRBJ2-7	-	TRBD1	TRBV5-1	CASSLPARDSENYEQYF	TGCGCCAGCAGCTTGCCTGCCCGGGACAGTGAAAACTACGAGCAGTACTTC
TRBJ2-2	-	-	TRBV7-2	CASIRRGGTGELFF	TGTGCCAGCATTAGGCGGGGCGGCACCGGGGAGCTGTTTTTT
TRBJ1-2	-	TRBD1	TRBV6-1	CASSYRGLRGYTF	TGTGCCAGCAGCTACAGGGGGCTACGTGGCTACACCTTC
TRBJ1-5	-	-	TRBV7-9	CASSPRGAGNQPQHF	TGTGCCAGCAGCCCCCGCGGGGCAGGCAATCAGCCCCAGCATTTT
TRBJ2-7	-	-	TRBV25-1	CASSVQWSGSYEQYF	TGTGCCAGCAGTGTGCAGTGGAGCGGTTCCTACGAGCAGTACTTC
TRBJ2-6	once	-	TRBV19	CASSIDAGLGANVLTF	TGTGCCAGTAGTATAGACGCAGGGCTAGGGGCCAACGTCCTGACTTTC
TRBJ2-7	-	-	TRBV6-1	CAREQGMEGYEQYF	TGTGCCAGGGAACAGGGGATGGAGGGGTACGAGCAGTACTTC
TRBJ2-1	-	TRBD2	TRBV12-5	CASGFWSSGGDEQFF	TGTGCTAGTGGTTTTTGGTCTAGCGGGGGGGATGAGCAGTTCTTC
TRBJ1-5	few	-	TRBV13	CASSLSNQPQHF	TGTGCCAGCAGCTTGTCAAATCAGCCCCAGCATTTT
TRBJ1-5	once	-	TRBV10-3	CAISGQKNSNQPQHF	TGTGCCATCAGTGGACAGAAGAATAGCAATCAGCCCCAGCATTTT
TRBJ1-6	-	TRBD1	TRBV19	CAAGTANSPLHF	TGTGCCGCCGGGACAGCAAATTCACCCCTCCACTTT
TRBJ1-4	-	-	TRBV7-9	CASSPRELFEKLFF	TGTGCCAGCAGCCCACGAGAATTATTTGAAAAACTGTTTTTT
TRBJ1-6	-	TRBD1	TRBV6-6	CASSATGADSPLHF	TGTGCCAGCAGTGCGACAGGGGCGGATTCACCCCTCCACTTT
TRBJ2-7	-	TRBD1	TRBV7-9	CASGEQGLYSYEQYF	TGTGCCAGCGGCGAACAGGGGCTATATTCCTACGAGCAGTACTTC
TRBJ2-7	-	-	TRBV19	CASSPDFSSYEQYF	TGTGCCAGTAGTCCGGACTTCTCCTCCTACGAGCAGTACTTC
TRBJ1-2	-	TRBD1	TRBV15	CATATGNRAGYTF	TGTGCCACCGCGACAGGGAATAGGGCTGGCTACACCTTC
TRBJ2-1	few	-	TRBV10-1	CASSESIVGTTNNEQFF	TGCGCCAGCAGTGAGTCGATTGTTGGGACAACAAACAATGAGCAGTTCTTC
TRBJ1-2	-	-	TRBV2	CASSDRQFYGYTF	TGTGCCAGCAGTGATAGACAGTTCTATGGCTACACCTTC
TRBJ2-6	-	-	TRBV29-1	CSVGLSGANVLTF	TGCAGCGTTGGTCTCTCTGGGGCCAACGTCCTGACTTTC
TRBJ2-1	-	TRBD2	TRBV30	CAWSGFSGGSNNEQFF	TGTGCCTGGAGTGGGTTTAGCGGGGGTTCCAACAATGAGCAGTTCTTC
TRBJ1-1	-	TRBD1	TRBV19	CASSSTGAEEAFF	TGTGCCAGTAGTTCAACAGGGGCAGAGGAAGCTTTCTTT
TRBJ1-6	-	-	TRBV7-2	CASSLASGNSPLHF	TGTGCCAGCAGCTTAGCGTCGGGGAACTCACCCCTCCACTTT
TRBJ2-1	few	-	TRBV9	CASSARGDRVFNEQFF	TGTGCCAGCAGCGCGCGGGGGGACAGGGTGTTCAATGAGCAGTTCTTC
TRBJ2-7	-	TRBD2	TRBV10-1	CATPRAPSGGRRTYEQYF	TGCGCCACCCCGAGGGCTCCGTCGGGGGGACGGAGAACCTACGAGCAGTACTTC
TRBJ1-1	-	-	TRBV5-1	CASSLDRENTEAFF	TGCGCCAGCAGCTTGGACAGGGAGAACACTGAAGCTTTCTTT
TRBJ1-5	few	-	TRBV5-1	CASSLAGEGQPQHF	TGCGCCAGCAGCTTGGCAGGGGAAGGACAGCCCCAGCATTTT
TRBJ2-7	-	-	TRBV30	CAWSLRAEDEQYF	TGTGCCTGGAGCCTCAGGGCAGAAGACGAGCAGTACTTC
TRBJ2-2	-	TRBD2	TRBV10-3	CAISESGTRGLANTGELFF	TGTGCCATCAGTGAGTCCGGGACTAGAGGGTTAGCGAACACCGGGGAGCTGTTTTTT
TRBJ2-1	-	-	TRBV7-9	CASSLRTAHNEQFF	TGTGCCAGCAGCCTGAGGACTGCGCACAATGAGCAGTTCTTC
TRBJ1-2	-	-	TRBV6-6	CASTPTGQFYGYTF	TGTGCCAGCACCCCAACCGGACAGTTCTATGGCTACACCTTC
TRBJ2-1	once	TRBD2	TRBV19	CASSIRTSGVQEQFF	TGTGCCAGTAGTATTAGGACTAGCGGGGTACAGGAGCAGTTCTTC
TRBJ1-4	-	-	TRBV6-1	CASSEQVQGVKLFF	TGTGCCAGCAGTGAACAGGTCCAGGGTGTAAAACTGTTTTTT
TRBJ1-5	-	-	TRBV19	CASSVGGSNQPQHF	TGTGCCAGTAGTGTCGGGGGGAGCAATCAGCCCCAGCATTTT